This TCR beta chain appears in the sequencing data of a study of blood T cell repertoires in COVID-19. Study context: Researchers got acute and convalescent COVID-19 samples from the United States, Italy and Spain.

The CDR3 sequence is 16 residues long. Per the study methods: Reference gene primer amplification yielded estimated nucleated cell counts. The protocol was immunoSEQ multiplex PCR, while the TCRdb copy is restricted to in-frame clones and leaves out a portion. V, J and clone size are taken as reported in that table, and D and trimming were inferred from the DNA itself. The table lists about 280,000 clones, roughly 88% of them singletons. The TCR was taken from a woman under 40 with active or convalescent COVID-19. Sequencing input: peripheral blood. The V gene is TRBV21-1, the J gene TRBJ2-3; the D call of TRBD2 is as the table states it, not checked on the DNA. TRBV21-1 is termed a pseudogene. The CDR3 region has the DNA TGTGCCAGCAGCAAAGCAGGGGGGGGCAGAGGGGATACGCAGTATTTT. This sequence encodes CASSKAGGGRGDTQYF.